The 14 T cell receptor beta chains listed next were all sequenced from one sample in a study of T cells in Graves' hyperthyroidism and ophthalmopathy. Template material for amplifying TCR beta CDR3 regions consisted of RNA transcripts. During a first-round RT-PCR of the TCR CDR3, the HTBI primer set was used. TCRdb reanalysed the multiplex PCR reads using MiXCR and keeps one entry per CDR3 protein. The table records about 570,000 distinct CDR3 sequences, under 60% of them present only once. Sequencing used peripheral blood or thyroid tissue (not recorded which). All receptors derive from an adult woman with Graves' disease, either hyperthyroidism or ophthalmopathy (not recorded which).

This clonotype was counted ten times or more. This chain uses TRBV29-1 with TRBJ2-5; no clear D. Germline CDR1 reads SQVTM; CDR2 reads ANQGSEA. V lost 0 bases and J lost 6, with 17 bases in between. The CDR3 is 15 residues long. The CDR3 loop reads CSVEDLISPLQTQYF. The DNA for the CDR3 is TGCAGCGTTGAAGATCTAATAAGTCCCCTTCAGACCCAGTACTTC.

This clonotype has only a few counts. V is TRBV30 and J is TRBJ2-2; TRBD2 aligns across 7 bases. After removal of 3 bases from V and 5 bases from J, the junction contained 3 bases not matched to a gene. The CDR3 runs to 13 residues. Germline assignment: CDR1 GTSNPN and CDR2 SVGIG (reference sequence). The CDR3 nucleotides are TGTGCCTGGAGCCCCGGGGGGACCGGGGAGCTGTTTTTT. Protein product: CAWSPGGTGELFF.

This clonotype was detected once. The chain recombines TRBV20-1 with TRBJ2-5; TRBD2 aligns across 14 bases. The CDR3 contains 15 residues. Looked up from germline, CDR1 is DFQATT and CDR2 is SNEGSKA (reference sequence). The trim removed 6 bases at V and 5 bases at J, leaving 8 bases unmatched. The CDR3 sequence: CSAAGTSGSEETQYF. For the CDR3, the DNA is TGCAGTGCGGCCGGGACTAGCGGGAGTGAGGAGACCCAGTACTTC.

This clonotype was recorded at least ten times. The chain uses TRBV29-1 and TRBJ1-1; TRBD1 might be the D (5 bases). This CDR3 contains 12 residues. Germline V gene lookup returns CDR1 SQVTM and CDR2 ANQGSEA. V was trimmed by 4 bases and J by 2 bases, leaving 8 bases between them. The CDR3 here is CSVGTGNTEAFF. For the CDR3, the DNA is TGCAGCGTTGGAACAGGTAACACTGAAGCTTTCTTT.

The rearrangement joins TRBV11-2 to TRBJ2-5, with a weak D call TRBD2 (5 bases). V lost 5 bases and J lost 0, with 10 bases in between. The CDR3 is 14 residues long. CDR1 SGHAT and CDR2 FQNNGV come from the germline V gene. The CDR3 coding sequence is TGTGCCAGCAGCCGGCGGGCGGACCAAGAGACCCAGTACTTC. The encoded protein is CASSRRADQETQYF.

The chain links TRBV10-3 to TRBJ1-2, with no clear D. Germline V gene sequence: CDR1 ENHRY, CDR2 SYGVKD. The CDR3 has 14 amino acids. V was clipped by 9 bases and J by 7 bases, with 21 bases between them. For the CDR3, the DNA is TGTGCCATTGCCAGCAGCGGGGTTTCTAGTGGCTACACCTTC. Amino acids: CAIASSGVSSGYTF.

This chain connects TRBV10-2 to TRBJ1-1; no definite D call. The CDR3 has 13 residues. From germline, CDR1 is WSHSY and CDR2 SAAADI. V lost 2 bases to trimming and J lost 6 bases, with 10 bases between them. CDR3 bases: TGCGCCAGCAGTGAGATCCGGTTGGCTGAAGCTTTCTTT. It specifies CASSEIRLAEAFF.

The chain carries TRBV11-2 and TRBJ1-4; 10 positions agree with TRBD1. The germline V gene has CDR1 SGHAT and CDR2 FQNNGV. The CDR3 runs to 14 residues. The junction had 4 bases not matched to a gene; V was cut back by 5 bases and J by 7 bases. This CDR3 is CASSLGTGVEKLFF. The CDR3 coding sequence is TGTGCCAGCAGCCTCGGGACAGGGGTTGAAAAACTGTTTTTT.

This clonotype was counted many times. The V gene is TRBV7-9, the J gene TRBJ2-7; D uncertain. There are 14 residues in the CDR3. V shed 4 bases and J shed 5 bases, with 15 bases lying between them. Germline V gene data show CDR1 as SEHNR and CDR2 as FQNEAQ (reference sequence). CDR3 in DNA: TGTGCCAGCAGCTCACGTGAAAATGGCGACGAGCAGTACTTC. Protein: CASSSRENGDEQYF. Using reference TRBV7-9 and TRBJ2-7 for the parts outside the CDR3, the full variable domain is DTGVSQNPRHKITKRGQNVTFRCDPISEHNRLYWYRQTLGQGPEFLTYFQNEAQLEKSRLLSDRFSAERPKGSFSTLEIQRTEQGDSAMYLCASSSRENGDEQYFGPGTRLTVT.

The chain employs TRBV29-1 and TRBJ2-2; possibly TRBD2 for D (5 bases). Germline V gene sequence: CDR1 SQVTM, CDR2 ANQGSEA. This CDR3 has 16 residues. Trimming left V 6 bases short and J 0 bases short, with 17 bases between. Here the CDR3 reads CSVIQRGNANTGELFF. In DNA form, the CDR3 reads TGCAGCGTCATCCAACGAGGGAACGCGAACACCGGGGAGCTGTTTTTT.

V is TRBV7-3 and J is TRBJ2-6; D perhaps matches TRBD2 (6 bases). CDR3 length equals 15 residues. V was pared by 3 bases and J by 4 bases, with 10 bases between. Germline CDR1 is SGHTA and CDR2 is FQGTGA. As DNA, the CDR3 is TGTGCCAGCAGCTTCGGGGGAACCGGGGCCAACGTCCTGACTTTC. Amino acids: CASSFGGTGANVLTF.

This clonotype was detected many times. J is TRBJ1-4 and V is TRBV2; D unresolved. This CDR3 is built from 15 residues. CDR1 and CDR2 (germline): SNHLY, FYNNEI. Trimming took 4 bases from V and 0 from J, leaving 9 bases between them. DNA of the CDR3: TGTGCCAGCAGTGCCGAGGCAGCAACTAATGAAAAACTGTTTTTT. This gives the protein CASSAEAATNEKLFF.

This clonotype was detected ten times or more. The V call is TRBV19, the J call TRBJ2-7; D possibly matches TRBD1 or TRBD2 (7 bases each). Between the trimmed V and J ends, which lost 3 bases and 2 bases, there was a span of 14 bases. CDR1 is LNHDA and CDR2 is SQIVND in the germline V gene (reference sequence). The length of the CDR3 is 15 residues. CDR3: CASSMGGTVTYEQYF. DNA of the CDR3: TGTGCCAGTAGTATGGGAGGGACAGTGACCTACGAGCAGTACTTC. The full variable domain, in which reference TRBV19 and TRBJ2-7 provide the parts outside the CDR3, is DGGITQSPKYLFRKEGQNVTLSCEQNLNHDAMYWYRQDPGQGLRLIYYSQIVNDFQKGDIAEGYSVSREKKESFPLTVTSAQKNPTAFYLCASSMGGTVTYEQYFGPGTRLTVT.

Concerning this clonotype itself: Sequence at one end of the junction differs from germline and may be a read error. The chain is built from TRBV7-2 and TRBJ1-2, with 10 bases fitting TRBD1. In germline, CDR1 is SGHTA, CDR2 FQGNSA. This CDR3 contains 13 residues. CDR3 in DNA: TGTGCCGGCAGCTTAAGACAGGGGGCCGGCTACACCTTC. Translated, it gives CAGSLRQGAGYTF.